This T cell receptor beta chain was obtained from a study of beta chain features in type 1 diabetes (dated by TCRdb to about 2018). About the full investigation: Patients and healthy donors did not differ in mean age, gender distribution, total cell number or subset yield. A total of under 120,000,000 sorted cells were examined across all samples, and RNA yield correlated strongly with the number of cells per subset. The study compared the TCRB repertoires of sorted circulating CD4+ T cell subsets in recently diagnosed type 1 diabetes patients with those in matched healthy donors. Regulatory and stem cell-like memory subsets were obtained from only 8 patients and roughly 8 healthy donors, while naive and central memory subsets were obtained from all 30 or so donors. The research as a whole found: Naive, central memory and regulatory TCRB repertoires appeared more similar among patients than among healthy donors. Fewer insertions and more nucleotide deletions at VDJ recombination sites were observed in patients with type 1 diabetes, implying thymic rearrangement abnormalities. Because cDNA rather than genomic DNA was sequenced, highly expressing activated cells could have been over-represented, although no difference in activation and CD3 levels was found between groups. A moderate but significant shortening of TCRB CDR3 length was observed in type 1 diabetes patients in all four CD4+ subsets. Only small numbers of individuals were included in the HLA sub-analyses, which left unresolved whether HLA type had any influence on TCRB rearrangement. Shorter templates might be favored by PCR, yet because patient and control samples were amplified and corrected together, any such skew would affect both groups equally.

The High Capacity cDNA Reverse Transcription Kit was used to reverse transcribe all of the isolated RNA, meaning that expressed TCRB transcripts were what got sequenced. Deep immunoSEQ sequencing was performed on naive, central memory and regulatory T cell samples, with an average of around 3.5 million total reads per sample. After sorted cells were lysed in RLT buffer, RNA was extracted with DNase-treated RNeasy Micro or Mini kits, with the choice depending on cell number. Each cell subset was processed separately to prevent cross-contamination, with patient and healthy donor samples processed together. The immunoSEQ multiplex PCR was used to amplify TCRB sequences from cDNA, yielding 87-bp fragments that span the CDR3 region. The amplicons were sequenced using the Illumina HiSeq platform. The source study handled its data this way. PCR bias was corrected computationally using synthetic template baselines, and reads within Hamming distance 2 were collapsed, with unmergeable singletons discarded. By aligning reads against IMGT, V, D and J genes, CDR3 length, and insertions or deletions at six rearrangement sites were assigned. Within each subset, clonotype counts were normalized to sorted cell number, after which true diversity and Gini coefficients were computed with the tcR R package. The overlap coefficient, calculated on TCRB nucleotide sequences, was used to quantify repertoire sharing. Out-of-frame TCRB sequences from naive cells were analyzed as a proxy for the pre-selection repertoire. TCRdb mirrors the immuneACCESS table, restricted to in-frame sequences. Some clones are absent from its copies; in checked studies, under half trace to an unresolved V gene, and the reason for the others is unknown. The V and J calls and clone size were taken over from that table, and D and trimming were inferred from the DNA. The sample records hundreds of thousands of clones, around 15% of which are singletons. Jointly, the top ten make up less than 0.04% of the sample.

Each donor gave one peripheral blood draw, averaging approximately 0.12 L, which was collected into heparinised tubes. Naive, central memory, regulatory and stem cell-like memory CD4+ T cells were sorted on a BD FACSAria II using a panel including CD45RO, CCR7, CD25, CD127, CD95 and CD27. Purity was above 98% for every sorted population. PBMCs were isolated right away by Lymphoprep density gradient centrifugation and were stained directly, without culture. Samples were stained and sorted in pairs, with one healthy donor and one patient per experiment, so that batch effects were minimized. Concerning this clone: Its antigen has not been determined. No much larger clone is present one base from it, and per-base qualities are unavailable.

V loses 4 bases at its end and J loses 5 bases; junction bases beyond the gene matches: 8. CDR1 GTSNPN and CDR2 SVGIG were looked up in the germline V gene (reference sequence). Including cysteine and phenylalanine, the CDR3 has 14 amino acids. The entry retains the CDR3 DNA only, 42 bases that are in frame from base 1. Material: naive CD4+ T cells from blood. In light of the paper, this sample's cell subset or site label describes: true naive CD4+ T cells. The clonotype was recovered from a man between 18 and 29 years old with type 1 diabetes. The sequence links TRBV30 to TRBJ2-1, and 7 bases in between align with TRBD1. The DNA reads as follows: TGTGCCTGGACCCGGGACAGAATAGACAATGAGCAGTTCTTC. It is translated as CAWTRDRIDNEQFF.